This T cell receptor (beta chain) derives from a study of regulatory T cells in long-lasting Graves disease. Germline lookup yields CDR1 SGHDN and CDR2 FVKESK. The length of the CDR3 is 20 residues. The V and J ends lost 3 bases and 5 bases, in that order; junction bases with no gene match: 22. Building of the TCR beta libraries involved iRepertoire HTBI primers and Arm-PCR of CDR3 regions. TCRdb ran MiXCR on the multiplex PCR reads and lists one entry per CDR3 protein. This table holds 250,000 or so distinct CDR3 sequences, about 18% found once. There are many counts of this clonotype. As for time point: newly diagnosed GD, antithyroid drugs for less than 3 months. Preparation of the TCR library used RNA extracted from PBMCs. It was by American Thyroid Association guidelines that Graves' disease was diagnosed. The same data also went into a second study, on T cells in Graves' hyperthyroidism and ophthalmopathy. That work states: Ophthalmopathy onset followed model prediction by a median approximately six months.

This material consisted of peripheral blood mononuclear cells (PBMCs), taken at new diagnosis, from a patient treated with antithyroid drugs. The receptor comes from a young woman with Graves disease. This chain uses TRBV14 with TRBJ1-1; 9 nucleotides agree with TRBD1. The CDR3 here is CASSQKRITSGQGGQTEAFF. In nucleotides, the CDR3 is TGTGCCAGCAGCCAGAAGAGGATAACTTCGGGACAGGGAGGACAGACTGAAGCTTTCTTT.